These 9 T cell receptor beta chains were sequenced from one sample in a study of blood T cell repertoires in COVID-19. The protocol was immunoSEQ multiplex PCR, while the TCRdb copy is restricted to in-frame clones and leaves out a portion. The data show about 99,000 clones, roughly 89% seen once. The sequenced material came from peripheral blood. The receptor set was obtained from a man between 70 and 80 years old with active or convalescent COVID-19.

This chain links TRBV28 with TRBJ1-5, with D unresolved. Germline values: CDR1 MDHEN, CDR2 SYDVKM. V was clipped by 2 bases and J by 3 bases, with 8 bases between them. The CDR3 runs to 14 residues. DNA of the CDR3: TGTGCCAGCAGTTTAGGAGGGTACAATCAGCCCCAGCATTTT. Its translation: CASSLGGYNQPQHF.

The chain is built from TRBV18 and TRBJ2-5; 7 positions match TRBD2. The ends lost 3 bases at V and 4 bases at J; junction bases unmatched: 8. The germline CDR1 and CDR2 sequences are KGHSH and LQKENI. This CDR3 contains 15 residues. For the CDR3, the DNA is TGTGCCAGCTCACCTCCCGGGACTAAGCTAGAGACCCAGTACTTC. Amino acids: CASSPPGTKLETQYF.

This chain's CDR3 is CASSQAPNYGYTF. CDR3 DNA sequence: TGCGCCAGCAGCCAAGCTCCGAACTATGGCTACACCTTC. This chain joins TRBV4-1 and TRBJ1-2; no clear D gene. Germline CDR1 MGHRA, CDR2 YSYEKL. Between the trimmed V and J ends, which lost 1 base and 2 bases, there was a span of 5 bases. CDR3 length: 13 residues.

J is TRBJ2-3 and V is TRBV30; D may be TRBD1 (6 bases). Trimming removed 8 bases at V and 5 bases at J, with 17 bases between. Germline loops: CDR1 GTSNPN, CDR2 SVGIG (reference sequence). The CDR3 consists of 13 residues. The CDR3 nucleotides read TGTGCCCACAACAGGGATTCAGGAGATACGCAGTATTTT. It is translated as CAHNRDSGDTQYF.

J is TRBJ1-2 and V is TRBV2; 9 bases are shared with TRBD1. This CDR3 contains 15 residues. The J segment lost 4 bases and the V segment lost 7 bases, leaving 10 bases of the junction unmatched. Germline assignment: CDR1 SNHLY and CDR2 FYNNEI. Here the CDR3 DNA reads TGTGCCAGCACGGGACAACAGGGGGCCATCTATGGCTACACCTTC. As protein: CASTGQQGAIYGYTF. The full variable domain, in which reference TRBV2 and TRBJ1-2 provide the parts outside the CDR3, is EPEVTQTPSHQVTQMGQEVILRCVPISNHLYFYWYRQILGQKVEFLVSFYNNEISEKSEIFDDQFSVERPDGSNFTLKIRSTKLEDSAMYFCASTGQQGAIYGYTFGSGTRLTVV.

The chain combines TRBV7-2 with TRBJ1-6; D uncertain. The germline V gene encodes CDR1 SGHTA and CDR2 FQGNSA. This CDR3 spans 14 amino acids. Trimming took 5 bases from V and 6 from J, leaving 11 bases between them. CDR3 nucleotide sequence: TGTGCCAGCAGCCTCAGTCAAATTAATTCACCCCTCCACTTT. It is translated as CASSLSQINSPLHF.

CDR3 nucleotides: TGTGCCAGCCGTTACGGAGGAGGGGGCCCTCTGAACACTGAAGCTTTCTTT. Its translation is CASRYGGGGPLNTEAFF. The chain combines TRBV28 with TRBJ1-1; 7 nucleotides match TRBD1. CDR3 length: 17 residues. V was clipped by 8 bases and J by 0 bases; unmatched bases: 15. Per germline, CDR1 MDHEN and CDR2 SYDVKM.

The CDR3 here is CASSPRVQGKAADTQYF. In DNA form, the CDR3 reads TGTGCCAGCAGCCCACGAGTGCAGGGGAAAGCGGCAGATACGCAGTATTTT. The chain recombines TRBV7-2 with TRBJ2-3; possible D gene TRBD1, 6 bases. The V end was cut by 5 bases, the J end by 4 bases, with 22 bases between. The CDR3 extends over 17 amino acids. Germline loops: CDR1 SGHTA, CDR2 FQGNSA.

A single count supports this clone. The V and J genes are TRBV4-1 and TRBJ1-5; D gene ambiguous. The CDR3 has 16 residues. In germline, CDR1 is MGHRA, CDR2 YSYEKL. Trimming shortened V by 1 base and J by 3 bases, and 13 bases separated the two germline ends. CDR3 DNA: TGCGCCAGCAGCCAAGGGCCTCGACTCGACAATCAGCCCCAGCATTTT. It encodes CASSQGPRLDNQPQHF.